Reported below is one T cell receptor (beta chain). What it recognizes is unknown. The data derive from a study of T cell repertoires in cytomegalovirus infection. Notes on the study in general: Predominance within the ex vivo response was attributable to HLA-C-restricted CMV-specific TCR beta clonotypes.

TCRdb re-derived calls from the reads in MiXCR, one entry per CDR3 protein. The profile shows roughly 160,000 distinct CDR3 sequences, roughly 22% of them singletons. This CDR3 has 14 amino acids. With V trimmed by 0 bases and J by 3 bases, 3 bases remained unmatched. The germline gives CDR1 DFQATT, CDR2 SNEGSKA (reference sequence). The chain couples TRBV20-1 to TRBJ2-7; 9 bases align to TRBD1. This TCR was recovered from a human donor in good health (CMV status not recorded). Some clones in this sample may be carry-over from other donors' samples. The sample here was CD8+ T cells from cultured PBMCs, taken from culture after CMV antigen stimulation. The CDR3 reads CSAREQGALYEQYF. DNA of the CDR3: TGCAGTGCTAGAGAACAGGGGGCCCTCTACGAGCAGTACTTC.